These 17 T cell receptor beta chains were all obtained from the same sample, sequenced in a study of blood T cell repertoires in COVID-19. Sequencing used immunoSEQ multiplex PCR; TCRdb keeps in-frame clones, though not all of them. This table holds 40,000 to 50,000 clones, around 81% found once. Sequenced: peripheral blood. The receptors here all came from a man aged 35 to 55 with active or convalescent COVID-19.

This clone was observed a few times. This chain links TRBV5-1 with TRBJ2-1, with 9 nucleotides matching TRBD2. The CDR3 sequence is 16 residues long. Per germline, CDR1 SGHRS and CDR2 YFSETQ. After removal of 0 bases from V and 8 bases from J, the junction contained 9 bases not matched to a gene. CDR3 sequence reads: CASSLVGGGAGDEQFF. In nucleotides, the CDR3 is TGCGCCAGCAGCTTGGTCGGCGGGGGGGCCGGGGATGAGCAGTTCTTC.

The genes are TRBV19 and TRBJ1-3; no definite D call. Trimming pared 5 bases from V and 0 bases from J, leaving 8 bases between. Per germline, CDR1 LNHDA and CDR2 SQIVND (reference sequence). The length of the CDR3 is 14 residues. CDR3 coding DNA: TGTGCCAGTAGTTTCCCCGGCTCTGGAAACACCATATATTTT. Protein: CASSFPGSGNTIYF.

This clone has only one observation. This chain joins TRBV4-3 and TRBJ1-3; no clear D gene. Germline CDR1 LGHNA, CDR2 YSLEER. The CDR3 contains 13 residues. V shed 6 bases and J shed 0 bases, with 6 bases lying between them. CDR3 bases: TGCGCCAGCAGTGCGGTCTCTGGAAACACCATATATTTT. Translated: CASSAVSGNTIYF.

The genes are TRBV2 and TRBJ2-3; 7 bases align to TRBD1. This CDR3 spans 14 amino acids. Germline values: CDR1 SNHLY, CDR2 FYNNEI. V shed 0 bases and J 4 bases; nucleotides not matched to a gene: 1. CDR3 in amino acids: CASSEADRADTQYF. CDR3 DNA: TGTGCCAGCAGTGAAGCTGACAGGGCAGATACGCAGTATTTT.

This sequence joins TRBV4-2 and TRBJ1-6; 9 positions match TRBD1. The J segment lost 2 bases and the V segment lost 4 bases, leaving 6 bases of the junction unmatched. The CDR3 loop spans 17 amino acids. The germline V gene encodes CDR1 LGHNA and CDR2 YNFKEQ. The CDR3 spells CASSRVGTGTYNSPLHF. CDR3 nucleotides: TGTGCCAGCAGCCGGGTTGGGACAGGGACCTATAATTCACCCCTCCACTTT.

The chain has TRBV28 and TRBJ1-6; 8 bases are shared with TRBD1. V lost 2 bases to trimming and J lost 7 bases; unmatched junction nucleotides: 7. Germline V lookup: CDR1 MDHEN, CDR2 SYDVKM. There are 16 residues in the CDR3. This chain's CDR3 is CASSLHSTGDNSPLHF. As DNA, the CDR3 is TGTGCCAGCAGTTTACACTCGACAGGGGACAATTCACCCCTCCACTTT.

Comment on this clone: A much larger clonotype is one base distant, so this may be a read error. The chain combines TRBV21-1 with TRBJ2-5; TRBD1, the table's D call, was not compared with the DNA. TRBV21-1 is reported as a pseudogene. CDR3 length: 11 amino acids. The CDR3 is CASSTGETQYF. The CDR3 DNA is TGTGCCAGCAGCACAGGGGAGACCCAGTACTTC.

This clone has only a few counts. The rearrangement links TRBV9 to TRBJ1-2, with TRBD1 as a possible D gene (6 bases). V was cut by 2 bases and J by 5 bases, with 13 bases left in between. Per germline, CDR1 SGDLS and CDR2 YYNGEE. This CDR3 spans 14 amino acids. CDR3 in DNA: TGTGCCAGCAGCGTCCAGACAGGCGGGTATGGCTACACCTTC. Its translation: CASSVQTGGYGYTF.

This chain uses TRBV19 with TRBJ2-7; 9 nucleotides line up with TRBD1. The CDR3 has 14 amino acids. V shed 6 bases, J shed 5 bases, and the junction held 8 bases outside the gene matches. The germline gives CDR1 LNHDA, CDR2 SQIVND (reference sequence). CDR3 region: CASSLGTGIDEQYF. The CDR3 DNA follows: TGTGCCAGTAGCCTCGGGACAGGGATCGACGAGCAGTACTTC.

The chain is built from TRBV7-2 and TRBJ2-1; TRBD2 aligns across 9 bases. This CDR3 contains 16 residues. Germline lookup yields CDR1 SGHTA and CDR2 FQGNSA. J gave up 7 bases and V 5 bases, and 12 bases lay outside the gene matches. The CDR3, as DNA: TGTGCCAGCAGCGCGGCCAGCGGGAGGTCTTCAAATGAGCAGTTCTTC. This encodes CASSAASGRSSNEQFF.

This chain links TRBV28 with TRBJ2-3, with 7 nucleotides matching TRBD2. Losses at the gene ends were 8 bases for V and 2 bases for J; bases not matched to a gene: 19. Germline V gene sequence: CDR1 MDHEN, CDR2 SYDVKM. This CDR3 contains 18 residues. The CDR3 protein is CASRDFFGGENLTDTQYF. The CDR3 DNA is TGTGCCAGCCGCGACTTCTTTGGGGGGGAGAATCTCACAGATACGCAGTATTTT.

The chain uses TRBV7-6 and TRBJ2-2; perhaps TRBD2 as D (7 bases). CDR1 and CDR2 from the germline V gene are SGHVS and FNYEAQ. This CDR3 has 16 residues. V was cut by 1 base and J by 5 bases, with 14 bases left in between. Here the CDR3 reads CASSLVGGAVTGELFF. The CDR3 DNA reads TGTGCCAGCAGCTTAGTTGGGGGGGCTGTTACCGGGGAGCTGTTTTTT.

The chain has TRBV21-1 and TRBJ1-3; the table's D call TRBD1 went unverified against the DNA. TRBV21-1 is given as a pseudogene. This CDR3 region has 15 residues. CDR3: CASSKKSTAGNTIYF. CDR3 bases: TGTGCCAGCAGCAAAAAATCGACAGCAGGAAACACCATATATTTT.

This clone was observed once. V and J are TRBV5-4 and TRBJ2-3; no definite D call. This CDR3 spans 13 amino acids. Per the germline V gene, CDR1 is SGHNT and CDR2 is YYREEE (reference sequence). Between the trimmed V and J ends, which lost 3 bases and 4 bases, there was a span of 9 bases. CDR3 in amino acids: CASSSVIADTQYF. The CDR3 nucleotides are TGTGCCAGCAGCTCCGTTATCGCAGATACGCAGTATTTT.

This clone was counted a few times. V gene TRBV5-1 combines with J gene TRBJ2-7, with 9 positions matching TRBD2. The length of the CDR3 is 15 residues. V gave up 2 bases and J gave up 1 base; unmatched junction bases: 4. The V gene's germline CDR1 is SGHRS and CDR2 YFSETQ. The CDR3 coding sequence is TGCGCCAGCAGCTTTAGCGGGAGACAATCCTACGAGCAGTACTTC. Protein: CASSFSGRQSYEQYF.

The genes are TRBV2 and TRBJ2-3; no reliable D call. The germline V gene has CDR1 SNHLY and CDR2 FYNNEI. This CDR3 has 11 amino acids. The V and J ends lost 6 bases and 3 bases respectively, with 4 bases between them. The CDR3 nucleotides read TGTGCCAGCAGCGTAACAGATACGCAGTATTTT. Translated, it gives CASSVTDTQYF.

This chain joins TRBV27 and TRBJ1-1; 7 bases line up with TRBD1. This CDR3 contains 15 residues. CDR1 is MNHEY, CDR2 SMNVEV, per germline (reference sequence). V gave up 5 bases and J gave up 3 bases; unmatched junction bases: 9. The CDR3 loop reads CASSPLTGSYTEAFF. As DNA, the CDR3 is TGTGCCAGCAGTCCCCTGACAGGGAGTTACACTGAAGCTTTCTTT.